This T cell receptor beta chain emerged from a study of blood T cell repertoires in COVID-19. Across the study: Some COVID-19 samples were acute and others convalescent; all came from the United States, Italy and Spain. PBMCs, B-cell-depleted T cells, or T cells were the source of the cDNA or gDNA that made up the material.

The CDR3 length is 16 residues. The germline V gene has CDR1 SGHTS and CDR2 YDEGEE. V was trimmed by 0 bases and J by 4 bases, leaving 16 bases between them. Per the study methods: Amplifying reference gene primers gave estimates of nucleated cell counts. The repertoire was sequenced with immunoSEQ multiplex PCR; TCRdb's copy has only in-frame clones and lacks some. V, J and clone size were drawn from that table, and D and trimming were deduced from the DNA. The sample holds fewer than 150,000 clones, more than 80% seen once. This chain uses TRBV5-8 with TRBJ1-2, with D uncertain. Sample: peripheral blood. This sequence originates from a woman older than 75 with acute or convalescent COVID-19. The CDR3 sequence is CASSLGTRRGAYGYTF. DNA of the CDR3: TGTGCCAGCAGCTTGGGGACTCGCCGGGGAGCCTATGGCTACACCTTC.